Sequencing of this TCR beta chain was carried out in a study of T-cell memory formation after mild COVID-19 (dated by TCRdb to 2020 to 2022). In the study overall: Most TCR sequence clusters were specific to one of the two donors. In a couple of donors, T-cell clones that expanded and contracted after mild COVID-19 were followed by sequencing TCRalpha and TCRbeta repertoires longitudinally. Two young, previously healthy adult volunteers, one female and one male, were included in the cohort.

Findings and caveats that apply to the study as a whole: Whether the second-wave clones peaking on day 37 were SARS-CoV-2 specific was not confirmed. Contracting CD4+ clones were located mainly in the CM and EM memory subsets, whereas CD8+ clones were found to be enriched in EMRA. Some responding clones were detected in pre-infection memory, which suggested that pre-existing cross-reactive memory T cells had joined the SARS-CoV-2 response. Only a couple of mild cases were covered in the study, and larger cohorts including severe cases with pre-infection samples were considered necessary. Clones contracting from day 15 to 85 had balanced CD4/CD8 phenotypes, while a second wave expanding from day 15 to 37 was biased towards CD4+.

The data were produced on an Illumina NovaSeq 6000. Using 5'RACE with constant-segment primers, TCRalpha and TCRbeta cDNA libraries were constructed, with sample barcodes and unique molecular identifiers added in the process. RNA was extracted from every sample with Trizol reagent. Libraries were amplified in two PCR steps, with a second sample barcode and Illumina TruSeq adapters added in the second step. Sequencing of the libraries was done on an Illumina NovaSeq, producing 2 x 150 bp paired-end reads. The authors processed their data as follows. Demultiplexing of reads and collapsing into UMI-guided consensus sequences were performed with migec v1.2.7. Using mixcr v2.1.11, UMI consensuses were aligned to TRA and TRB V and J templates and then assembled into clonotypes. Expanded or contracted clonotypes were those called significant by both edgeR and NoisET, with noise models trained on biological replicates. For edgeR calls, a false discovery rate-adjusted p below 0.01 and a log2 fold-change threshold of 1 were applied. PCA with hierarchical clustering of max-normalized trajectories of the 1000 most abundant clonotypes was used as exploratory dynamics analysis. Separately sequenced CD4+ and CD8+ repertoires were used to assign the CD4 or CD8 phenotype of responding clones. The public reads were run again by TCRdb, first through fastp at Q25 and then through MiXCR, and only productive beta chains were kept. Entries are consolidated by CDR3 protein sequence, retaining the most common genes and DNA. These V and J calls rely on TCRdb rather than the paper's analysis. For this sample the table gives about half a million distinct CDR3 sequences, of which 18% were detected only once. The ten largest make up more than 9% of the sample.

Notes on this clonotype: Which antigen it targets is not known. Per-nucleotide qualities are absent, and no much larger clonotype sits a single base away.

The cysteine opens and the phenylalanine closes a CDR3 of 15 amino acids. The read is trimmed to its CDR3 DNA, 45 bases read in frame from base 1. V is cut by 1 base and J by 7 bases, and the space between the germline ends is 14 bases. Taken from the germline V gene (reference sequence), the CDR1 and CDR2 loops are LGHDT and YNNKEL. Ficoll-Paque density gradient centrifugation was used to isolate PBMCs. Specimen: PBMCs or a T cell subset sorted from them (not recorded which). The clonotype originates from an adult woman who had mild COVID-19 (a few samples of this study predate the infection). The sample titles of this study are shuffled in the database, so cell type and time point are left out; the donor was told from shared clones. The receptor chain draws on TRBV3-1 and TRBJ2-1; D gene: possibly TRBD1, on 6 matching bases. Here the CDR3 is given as CASSQAVQGENEQFF. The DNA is TGTGCCAGCAGCCAAGCAGTACAGGGAGAGAATGAGCAGTTCTTC.